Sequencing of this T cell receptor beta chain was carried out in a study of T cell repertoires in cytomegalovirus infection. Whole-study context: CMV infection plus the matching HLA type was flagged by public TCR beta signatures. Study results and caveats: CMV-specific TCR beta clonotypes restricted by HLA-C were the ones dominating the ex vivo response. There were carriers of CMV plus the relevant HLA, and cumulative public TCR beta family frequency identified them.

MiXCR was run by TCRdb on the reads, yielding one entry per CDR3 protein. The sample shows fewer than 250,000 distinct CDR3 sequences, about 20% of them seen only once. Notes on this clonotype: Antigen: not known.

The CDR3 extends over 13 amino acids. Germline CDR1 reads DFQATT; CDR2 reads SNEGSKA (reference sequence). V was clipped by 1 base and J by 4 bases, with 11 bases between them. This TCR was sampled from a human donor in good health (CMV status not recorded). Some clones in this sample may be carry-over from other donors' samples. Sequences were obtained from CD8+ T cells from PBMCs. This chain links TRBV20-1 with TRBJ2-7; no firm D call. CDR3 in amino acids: CSARGALIYEQYF. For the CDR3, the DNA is TGCAGTGCTAGAGGAGCCCTGATATACGAGCAGTACTTC.